One T cell receptor beta chain is described in this entry. Its antigen specificity is not known. Base qualities are not at hand, and no much larger clone is one base apart. These data belong to a study of T-cell memory formation after mild COVID-19 (dated by TCRdb to 2020 to 2022). Turning to the overall study: TCR sequence clusters from the two donors were found to be largely donor specific. Two young, previously healthy adult volunteers, one female and one male, were included in the cohort. Longitudinal TCRalpha and TCRbeta repertoire sequencing tracked T-cell clones expanding and contracting after mild COVID-19 in two donors.

Data came from an Illumina NovaSeq 6000. TCRalpha and TCRbeta cDNA libraries were built by 5'RACE with constant-segment primers, adding sample barcodes and unique molecular identifiers. Trizol reagent was used to extract RNA from every sample. The libraries were amplified in two PCR steps, and the second step added a second sample barcode and Illumina TruSeq adapters. Libraries were sequenced on an Illumina NovaSeq with 2 x 150 bp paired-end reads. On the authors' methods: Demultiplexing of reads and collapsing into UMI-guided consensus sequences were performed with migec v1.2.7. Using mixcr v2.1.11, UMI consensuses were aligned to TRA and TRB V and J templates and then assembled into clonotypes. A clonotype was counted as expanded or contracted only if both edgeR and NoisET called the change significant, with noise models trained on biological replicates. For edgeR calls, a false discovery rate-adjusted p below 0.01 and a log2 fold-change threshold of 1 were applied. PCA with hierarchical clustering of max-normalized trajectories of the 1000 most abundant clonotypes was used as exploratory dynamics analysis. The CD4 or CD8 phenotype of responding clones was assigned using the separately sequenced CD4+ and CD8+ repertoires. Using fastp trimming at Q25 and MiXCR clonotype assembly, TCRdb reanalyzed the public sequencing data and kept in-frame beta chains. Rows are combined by CDR3 protein, so each entry shows the most common genes and DNA. TCRdb assigned the V and J calls; the authors' analysis was not used. The sample yields approximately 500,000 distinct CDR3 sequences; nearly 25% were counted once. The ten biggest clones cover around 12% of the sample.

CDR1 and CDR2 were assigned from the germline V gene as SGHVS and FNYEAQ. The CDR3 contains 17 residues, cysteine and phenylalanine counted. Kept here is only the CDR3 DNA, which spans 51 bases and is read in frame from base 1. From V the trimming removes 3 bases and from J it removes 5 bases, while the gene matches leave 15 bases of the junction unaccounted for. PBMCs were isolated by Ficoll-Paque density gradient centrifugation. Beyond this particular receptor, the publication reports: The study included only two mild cases, and larger cohorts that include severe cases with pre-infection samples were judged to be necessary. Contracting CD4+ clones were located mainly in the CM and EM memory subsets, whereas CD8+ clones were found to be enriched in EMRA. SARS-CoV-2 specificity of the second-wave clones peaking on day 37 was not confirmed. Clones that contracted from day 15 to 85 showed balanced CD4/CD8 phenotypes, whereas a second wave of clones that expanded from day 15 to 37 leaned towards CD4+. Some responding clones were found in pre-infection memory, which suggests that pre-existing cross-reactive memory T cells took part in the SARS-CoV-2 response.

The receptor was derived from an adult woman who had mild COVID-19 (a few samples of this study predate the infection). The sample titles of this study are shuffled in the database, so cell type and time point are left out; the donor was told from shared clones. This sequence uses TRBV7-6 and TRBJ2-5; 7 middle bases align to TRBD1. The sequenced sample consisted of PBMCs or a T cell subset sorted from them (not recorded which). The sequence in DNA is TGTGCCAGCAGCTTTGGCGGCAACAGGGGACCTAGGGAGACCCAGTACTTC. This codes for CASSFGGNRGPRETQYF.